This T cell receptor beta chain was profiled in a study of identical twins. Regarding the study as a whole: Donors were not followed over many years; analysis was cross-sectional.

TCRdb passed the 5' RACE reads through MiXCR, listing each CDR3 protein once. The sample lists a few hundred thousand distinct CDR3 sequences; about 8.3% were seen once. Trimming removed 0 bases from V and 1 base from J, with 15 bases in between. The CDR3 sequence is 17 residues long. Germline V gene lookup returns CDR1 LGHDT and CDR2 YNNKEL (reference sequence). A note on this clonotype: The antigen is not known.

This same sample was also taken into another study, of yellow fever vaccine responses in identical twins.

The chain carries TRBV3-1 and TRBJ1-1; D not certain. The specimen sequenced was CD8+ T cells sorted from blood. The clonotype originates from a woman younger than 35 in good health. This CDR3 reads CASSQDPLRVWNTEAFF. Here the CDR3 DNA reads TGTGCCAGCAGCCAAGATCCACTTCGGGTTTGGAACACTGAAGCTTTCTTT.